A single T cell receptor beta chain is shown here with its context. What it binds is unknown. General study findings and limits: Tumor memory CD4+ T cell TCR gene usage clustered with blood and lymph node memory CD4+ cells and lymph node naive CD4+ cells. Tumor Tregs overlapped most with tumor, then blood, naive CD4+ cells.

This CDR3 has 18 residues. Trimming removed 5 bases from V and 3 bases from J; junction bases left unmatched: 15. The germline CDR1 and CDR2 sequences are SGHVS and FNYEAQ. Constant-region reverse primers amplified full-length variable regions, followed by semi-nested Nested Universal Primer A PCR. TCRdb reprocessed the 5' RACE reads via MiXCR and lists one record per CDR3 protein. The data contain tens of thousands of distinct CDR3 sequences, approximately 31% of them singletons. Memory CD4+ T cells were sorted as CD4+CD45RO+CD25- cells. The rearrangement links TRBV7-6 to TRBJ1-4, with 7 positions matching TRBD1. The sequencing input was memory CD4+ T cells sorted from a lymph node. Subset here: memory CD4+ T cells, CD4+CD45RO+CD25-. This receptor was identified in a female donor with breast cancer. The CDR3 reads CASSPLLGQRNSNEKLFF. CDR3 DNA: TGTGCCAGCAGCCCATTGTTGGGACAGAGGAACTCTAATGAAAAACTGTTTTTT.